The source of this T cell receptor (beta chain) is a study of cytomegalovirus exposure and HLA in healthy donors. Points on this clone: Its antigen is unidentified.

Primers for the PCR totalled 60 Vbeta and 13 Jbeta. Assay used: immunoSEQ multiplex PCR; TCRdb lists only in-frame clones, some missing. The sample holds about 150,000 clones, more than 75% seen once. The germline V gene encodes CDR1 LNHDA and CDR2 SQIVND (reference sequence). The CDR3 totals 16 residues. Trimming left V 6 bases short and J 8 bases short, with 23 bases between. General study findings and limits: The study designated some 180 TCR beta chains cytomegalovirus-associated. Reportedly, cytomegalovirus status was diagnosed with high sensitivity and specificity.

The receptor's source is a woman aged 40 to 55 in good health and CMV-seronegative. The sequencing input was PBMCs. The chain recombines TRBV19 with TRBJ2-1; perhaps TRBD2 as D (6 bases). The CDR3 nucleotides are TGTGCCAGTAGGCCCACCGGGACTCACCATACGGATGAGCAGTTCTTC. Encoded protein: CASRPTGTHHTDEQFF. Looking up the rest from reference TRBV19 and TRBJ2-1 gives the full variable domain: DGGITQSPKYLFRKEGQNVTLSCEQNLNHDAMYWYRQDPGQGLRLIYYSQIVNDFQKGDIAEGYSVSREKKESFPLTVTSAQKNPTAFYLCASRPTGTHHTDEQFFGPGTRLTVL.